The source of this T cell receptor beta chain is a study of shared clonotypes between healthy human individuals. Overall study findings and caveats: Relative to their counterparts shared across all four donors, non-shared clonotypes exhibited diminished generation probabilities. Estimated richness was generally greater in naive than memory subsets.

The repertoire was sequenced with immunoSEQ multiplex PCR; TCRdb's copy has only in-frame clones and lacks some. The sample lists 2 million to 2.5 million clones, under 95% occurring once. The CDR3 consists of 15 residues. V lost 7 bases and J lost 4, with 16 bases in between. The germline V gene encodes CDR1 SNHLY and CDR2 FYNNEI. In this sample, this clone turned up a few times. The target antigen is unknown. Sequenced: naive CD4+ T cells from PBMCs. The subset denotes: CD45RA+ positively selected. This clonotype was obtained from a man younger than 35 in good health. Some clones in this sample may be carry-over from other donors' samples. V is TRBV2 and J is TRBJ1-4; tentatively, D is TRBD1 (5 bases). Here the CDR3 DNA reads TGTGCCAGCACGCCCATTACCGGGGGTAATGAAAAACTGTTTTTT. Its translation: CASTPITGGNEKLFF.